This TCR beta chain stems from a study of blood T cell repertoires in COVID-19. Method: immunoSEQ multiplex PCR; TCRdb's copy keeps in-frame clones and lacks some. Altogether more than 100,000 clones are present, around 89% being singletons, with the ten largest covering around 18%. What was sequenced was peripheral blood. This clonotype was obtained from a man aged 45 to 65 with active or convalescent COVID-19.

The CDR3 reads CASSLQTSGDTQYF. The CDR3 DNA is TGTGCCAGCAGCTTACAGACTAGCGGAGATACGCAGTATTTT. The rearrangement joins TRBV7-8 to TRBJ2-3; 9 bases agree with TRBD2. Germline assignment: CDR1 SGHVS and CDR2 FQNEAQ. With V trimmed by 2 bases and J by 5 bases, 2 bases remained unmatched. This CDR3 has 14 amino acids.